This T cell receptor (beta chain) stems from a study of regulatory T cells in long-lasting Graves disease. As to time point: newly diagnosed GD, antithyroid drugs for less than 3 months. PBMCs provided the RNA from which the TCR library was made. EDTA tubes received around 10 milliliters of drawn peripheral blood. Overall study findings and caveats: TRBV28 was favored in persistent disease, as were TRBJ1-2 and TRBJ2-5.

According to the study, TCR beta libraries were built with iRepertoire HTBI primers and CDR3-region Arm-PCR. TCRdb passed the multiplex PCR reads through MiXCR, listing each CDR3 protein once. The table records 320,000 or so distinct CDR3 sequences, 15% to 20% of them present only once. V lost 5 bases and J 8 bases, leaving 18 bases between the germline ends. The CDR3 has 14 amino acids. This clonotype was counted at least ten times. Its antigen remains unidentified. This rearrangement joins TRBV12-3 or TRBV12-4 to TRBJ1-2, with D hard to call. This clonotype was sampled from a female donor with Graves disease. Sequences were derived from peripheral blood mononuclear cells (PBMCs), sampled at new diagnosis, from a patient treated with antithyroid drugs. The CDR3 loop is CASSQPPPMLGYTF. The CDR3 DNA reads TGTGCCAGCAGTCAACCACCACCTATGCTCGGCTACACCTTC.